These T cell receptor beta chains were read from a single sample in a study of blood T cell repertoires in COVID-19. TCRdb's table, derived via immunoSEQ multiplex PCR, lists solely in-frame clones and lacks some. The sample has roughly 130,000 clones; roughly four fifths are singletons. Input material: PBMCs or T cells enriched from blood (not recorded which). The receptor source for this set is a woman aged 50 to 60 with acute COVID-19. Each CDR3 is given with its conserved first and last residue. Fields, in order: J gene, V gene, clone size, D gene, CDR3 protein, CDR3 DNA. A D gene is named only where the DNA matches it firmly. Size values are once, few and many counts, or a class for expanded clones, and some rows have none.

j_gene: TRBJ2-1; v_gene: TRBV5-1; abundance: -; d_gene: TRBD2; CDR3aa: CASSFSAGGPLGEQFF; CDR3nt: TGCGCCAGCAGCTTTTCAGCGGGAGGGCCTTTAGGTGAGCAGTTCTTC
j_gene: TRBJ2-7; v_gene: TRBV6-5; abundance: -; d_gene: TRBD2; CDR3aa: CASSRQAGGYEQYF; CDR3nt: TGTGCCAGCAGTAGACAGGCGGGGGGGTACGAGCAGTACTTC
j_gene: TRBJ1-4; v_gene: TRBV14; abundance: -; d_gene: TRBD1; CDR3aa: CASSQVVGDGQGALRTKLFF; CDR3nt: TGTGCCAGCAGCCAAGTCGTCGGAGATGGCCAGGGGGCACTTCGGACTAAACTGTTTTTT
j_gene: TRBJ1-6; v_gene: TRBV2; abundance: -; d_gene: TRBD1; CDR3aa: CASREGTGYNSPLHF; CDR3nt: TGTGCCAGCAGGGAAGGGACAGGGTATAATTCACCCCTCCACTTT
j_gene: TRBJ2-5; v_gene: TRBV6-2/TRBV6-3; abundance: -; d_gene: TRBD2; CDR3aa: CASSSPAGVPETQYF; CDR3nt: TGTGCCAGCAGTTCCCCCGCGGGAGTCCCAGAGACCCAGTACTTC
j_gene: TRBJ2-1; v_gene: TRBV21-1; abundance: -; d_gene: -; CDR3aa: CASLLAGGGNAEQFF; CDR3nt: TGTGCCAGCCTACTAGCGGGAGGGGGGAACGCTGAGCAGTTCTTC
j_gene: TRBJ2-3; v_gene: TRBV5-1; abundance: -; d_gene: TRBD2; CDR3aa: CASSSGTSGTIDTQYF; CDR3nt: TGCGCCAGCAGCTCGGGGACTAGCGGGACTATAGATACGCAGTATTTT
j_gene: TRBJ2-1; v_gene: TRBV6-2/TRBV6-3; abundance: -; d_gene: -; CDR3aa: CASSYSIQRSTGDNEQFF; CDR3nt: TGTGCCAGCAGTTACTCGATTCAGCGGTCTACCGGAGACAATGAGCAGTTCTTC
j_gene: TRBJ1-2; v_gene: TRBV6-5; abundance: -; d_gene: TRBD1; CDR3aa: CASSKDRGEIYGYTF; CDR3nt: TGTGCCAGCAGTAAGGACAGGGGGGAAATCTATGGCTACACCTTC
j_gene: TRBJ1-2; v_gene: TRBV5-8; abundance: -; d_gene: -; CDR3aa: CASSSYGVRARYTF; CDR3nt: TGTGCCAGCAGCTCGTACGGGGTTAGGGCGAGGTACACCTTC
j_gene: TRBJ1-1; v_gene: TRBV29-1; abundance: -; d_gene: TRBD1; CDR3aa: CSAEDRARRGAFF; CDR3nt: TGCAGCGCCGAGGACAGGGCGCGACGTGGAGCTTTCTTT
j_gene: TRBJ1-5; v_gene: TRBV6-2/TRBV6-3; abundance: -; d_gene: -; CDR3aa: CASSYSGDEQPQHF; CDR3nt: TGTGCCAGCAGTTACTCTGGAGACGAGCAGCCCCAGCATTTT
j_gene: TRBJ2-7; v_gene: TRBV29-1; abundance: -; d_gene: TRBD2; CDR3aa: CSVEVAGGPHEQYF; CDR3nt: TGCAGCGTCGAAGTCGCGGGAGGTCCCCACGAGCAGTACTTC
j_gene: TRBJ1-1; v_gene: TRBV14; abundance: few; d_gene: TRBD1; CDR3aa: CASSRDRNTEAFF; CDR3nt: TGTGCCAGCAGCCGGGACAGGAACACTGAAGCTTTCTTT
j_gene: TRBJ2-1; v_gene: TRBV7-2; abundance: few; d_gene: -; CDR3aa: CASRRFRTDNEQFF; CDR3nt: TGTGCCAGCCGCAGGTTCCGAACGGACAATGAGCAGTTCTTC
j_gene: TRBJ1-6; v_gene: TRBV30; abundance: -; d_gene: -; CDR3aa: CACSTGFSPLHF; CDR3nt: TGTGCCTGTAGCACAGGGTTTTCACCCCTCCACTTT
j_gene: TRBJ2-7; v_gene: TRBV6-2/TRBV6-3; abundance: -; d_gene: -; CDR3aa: CASSPYGGLYEQYF; CDR3nt: TGTGCCAGCAGTCCCTACGGAGGCCTATACGAGCAGTACTTC
j_gene: TRBJ1-5; v_gene: TRBV6-1; abundance: -; d_gene: -; CDR3aa: CASSETGGGQPQHF; CDR3nt: TGTGCCAGCAGTGAAACCGGGGGAGGTCAGCCCCAGCATTTT
j_gene: TRBJ2-3; v_gene: TRBV18; abundance: -; d_gene: TRBD2; CDR3aa: CASSPLGGVTDTQYF; CDR3nt: TGTGCCAGCTCACCTCTCGGGGGGGTCACAGATACGCAGTATTTT
j_gene: TRBJ1-5; v_gene: TRBV18; abundance: -; d_gene: TRBD1; CDR3aa: CASSPIGRGSSQPQHF; CDR3nt: TGTGCCAGCTCACCAATCGGCAGGGGGTCCAGTCAGCCCCAGCATTTT
j_gene: TRBJ1-1; v_gene: TRBV13; abundance: -; d_gene: -; CDR3aa: CASSLRGAGTEAFF; CDR3nt: TGTGCCAGCAGCTTACGGGGGGCCGGCACTGAAGCTTTCTTT
j_gene: TRBJ2-1; v_gene: TRBV7-8; abundance: -; d_gene: TRBD1; CDR3aa: CASRRQGSSYNEQFF; CDR3nt: TGTGCCAGCAGGAGACAGGGGAGCTCCTACAATGAGCAGTTCTTC
j_gene: TRBJ2-7; v_gene: TRBV5-1; abundance: -; d_gene: TRBD1; CDR3aa: CASSEGAANEQYF; CDR3nt: TGCGCCAGCAGCGAGGGGGCAGCGAACGAGCAGTACTTC
j_gene: TRBJ2-2; v_gene: TRBV5-1; abundance: -; d_gene: TRBD2; CDR3aa: CASSLAAPTSGNTGELFF; CDR3nt: TGCGCCAGCAGCTTGGCCGCCCCCACTAGCGGGAACACCGGGGAGCTGTTTTTT
j_gene: TRBJ2-3; v_gene: TRBV7-3; abundance: -; d_gene: -; CDR3aa: CASSLYSGGTDTQYF; CDR3nt: TGTGCCAGCAGTTTGTATAGCGGTGGCACAGATACGCAGTATTTT
j_gene: TRBJ2-7; v_gene: TRBV21-1; abundance: -; d_gene: -; CDR3aa: CASTTHLHPLYYEQYF; CDR3nt: TGTGCCAGCACAACTCACCTGCACCCGCTCTACTACGAGCAGTACTTC
j_gene: TRBJ2-5; v_gene: TRBV9; abundance: once; d_gene: -; CDR3aa: CASSVDISAPQYF; CDR3nt: TGTGCCAGCAGCGTAGATATCAGCGCTCCCCAGTACTTC
j_gene: TRBJ2-6; v_gene: TRBV2; abundance: few; d_gene: -; CDR3aa: CASDTGANVLTF; CDR3nt: TGTGCCAGCGACACTGGGGCCAACGTCCTGACTTTC
j_gene: TRBJ2-7; v_gene: TRBV12-1; abundance: -; d_gene: -; CDR3aa: CASSFERRGCGNYEQYF; CDR3nt: TGTGCCAGCAGCTTTGAGCGACGTGGGTGCGGTAACTACGAGCAGTACTTC
j_gene: TRBJ2-7; v_gene: TRBV6-2/TRBV6-3; abundance: once; d_gene: TRBD1; CDR3aa: CASSSLGQGSYEQYF; CDR3nt: TGTGCCAGCAGTTCCCTAGGACAGGGATCCTACGAGCAGTACTTC
j_gene: TRBJ2-1; v_gene: TRBV7-3; abundance: -; d_gene: -; CDR3aa: CASSSEGDEQFF; CDR3nt: TGTGCCAGCAGCTCGGAAGGAGATGAGCAGTTCTTC
j_gene: TRBJ2-7; v_gene: TRBV5-6; abundance: -; d_gene: -; CDR3aa: CASSLLGRNSYEQYF; CDR3nt: TGTGCCAGCAGCTTATTGGGGAGGAACTCCTACGAGCAGTACTTC
j_gene: TRBJ2-3; v_gene: TRBV6-2/TRBV6-3; abundance: -; d_gene: TRBD2; CDR3aa: CASSAGTSDTDTQYF; CDR3nt: TGTGCCAGCAGTGCCGGGACTAGCGACACAGATACGCAGTATTTT
j_gene: TRBJ2-3; v_gene: TRBV3-1/TRBV3-2; abundance: few; d_gene: -; CDR3aa: CASSQAGARTDTQYF; CDR3nt: TGTGCCAGCAGCCAAGCGGGAGCGAGGACAGATACGCAGTATTTT
j_gene: TRBJ2-1; v_gene: TRBV12-3/TRBV12-4; abundance: -; d_gene: -; CDR3aa: CASSQDTMGPQFF; CDR3nt: TGTGCCAGCAGCCAGGACACAATGGGTCCCCAGTTCTTC
j_gene: TRBJ1-6; v_gene: TRBV7-8; abundance: once; d_gene: TRBD1; CDR3aa: CASSTRTGENSPLHF; CDR3nt: TGTGCCAGCAGCACACGGACAGGGGAAAATTCACCCCTCCACTTT
j_gene: TRBJ2-3; v_gene: TRBV7-9; abundance: -; d_gene: TRBD2; CDR3aa: CASNDYSGITDTQYF; CDR3nt: TGTGCCAGCAACGATTATAGCGGGATCACAGATACGCAGTATTTT
j_gene: TRBJ2-1; v_gene: TRBV25-1; abundance: once; d_gene: TRBD2; CDR3aa: CASSDQEREPVNEQFF; CDR3nt: TGTGCCAGCAGTGATCAGGAGCGGGAGCCGGTCAATGAGCAGTTCTTC
j_gene: TRBJ1-2; v_gene: TRBV11-2; abundance: -; d_gene: -; CDR3aa: CASSFSGGDRGYTF; CDR3nt: TGTGCCAGCAGCTTTTCGGGTGGAGATCGTGGCTACACCTTC
j_gene: TRBJ2-7; v_gene: TRBV5-5; abundance: once; d_gene: -; CDR3aa: CASSSQSTGTEQYF; CDR3nt: TGTGCCAGCAGCTCCCAAAGCACAGGGACCGAGCAGTACTTC
j_gene: TRBJ2-3; v_gene: TRBV14; abundance: -; d_gene: -; CDR3aa: CASRRGISTDTQYF; CDR3nt: TGTGCCAGCAGACGCGGGATTAGCACAGATACGCAGTATTTT
j_gene: TRBJ2-7; v_gene: TRBV7-2; abundance: -; d_gene: TRBD2; CDR3aa: CASEPPAGGPYEQYF; CDR3nt: TGTGCCAGCGAGCCCCCGGCGGGAGGGCCCTACGAGCAGTACTTC
j_gene: TRBJ1-6; v_gene: TRBV30; abundance: once; d_gene: -; CDR3aa: CAWSPFGVTLHF; CDR3nt: TGTGCCTGGAGTCCCTTCGGTGTTACCCTCCACTTT
j_gene: TRBJ1-2; v_gene: TRBV6-5; abundance: -; d_gene: -; CDR3aa: CASSYAAGDLKGYTF; CDR3nt: TGTGCCAGCAGTTACGCGGCAGGGGATCTGAAAGGCTACACCTTC
j_gene: TRBJ2-5; v_gene: TRBV2; abundance: -; d_gene: TRBD1; CDR3aa: CASNPGQPFKETQYF; CDR3nt: TGTGCCAGCAATCCGGGACAGCCTTTTAAAGAGACCCAGTACTTC
j_gene: TRBJ2-3; v_gene: TRBV5-1; abundance: -; d_gene: -; CDR3aa: CASSWADNPGDTQYF; CDR3nt: TGCGCCAGCAGCTGGGCGGACAACCCCGGAGATACGCAGTATTTT
j_gene: TRBJ2-3; v_gene: TRBV25-1; abundance: -; d_gene: TRBD1; CDR3aa: CASSEPSQGAGTDTQYF; CDR3nt: TGTGCCAGCAGTGAACCAAGCCAGGGGGCTGGTACAGATACGCAGTATTTT
j_gene: TRBJ2-1; v_gene: TRBV7-9; abundance: -; d_gene: TRBD2; CDR3aa: CASSFWGPSGSINEQFF; CDR3nt: TGTGCCAGCAGCTTTTGGGGGCCTAGCGGGAGTATCAATGAGCAGTTCTTC